Each of the 22 T cell receptor beta chains below was sequenced from the same sample in a study of blood T cell repertoires in COVID-19. Using immunoSEQ multiplex PCR, the repertoire was profiled, and TCRdb retains in-frame clones only, with some absent. This table has more than 55,000 clones, 76% appearing once. The sequencing sample was made of peripheral blood. The receptors originated from a woman in her fifties or sixties with active or convalescent COVID-19.

The rearrangement uses TRBV19 and TRBJ1-4, with no clear D. CDR1 and CDR2 (germline): LNHDA, SQIVND (reference sequence). Trimming removed 8 bases at V and 0 bases at J, with 10 bases between. The CDR3 covers 14 residues. The CDR3 bases are TGTGCCAGTGCCGCCGGGGCAACTAATGAAAAACTGTTTTTT. Amino acids: CASAAGATNEKLFF.

The chain joins TRBV29-1 to TRBJ2-7, with 11 bases matching TRBD1. Germline CDR1 SQVTM, CDR2 ANQGSEA. Losses at the gene ends were 5 bases for V and 1 base for J; bases not matched to a gene: 1. The CDR3 loop spans 13 amino acids. CDR3 nucleotide sequence: TGCAGCGTTCGGGACAGGGGGTCCTACGAGCAGTACTTC. This encodes CSVRDRGSYEQYF.

The table lists this clone with a few counts. This rearrangement joins TRBV30 to TRBJ1-4, with 7 bases aligning to TRBD1. V gave up 5 bases and J gave up 4 bases; unmatched junction bases: 4. This CDR3 is built from 13 residues. Germline CDR1 is GTSNPN and CDR2 is SVGIG (reference sequence). The CDR3 loop is CAWAGTDNEKLFF. The CDR3 DNA follows: TGTGCCTGGGCCGGGACAGATAATGAAAAACTGTTTTTT.

This clone has only a few counts. V and J are TRBV7-3 and TRBJ2-1; 7 nucleotides align to TRBD2. The germline gives CDR1 SGHTA, CDR2 FQGTGA. The CDR3 totals 14 residues. J lost 4 bases, V lost 3 bases, and 3 bases had no gene match. The DNA of the CDR3 is TGTGCCAGCAGCTTCCTAGCGGCGTACAATGAGCAGTTCTTC. This encodes CASSFLAAYNEQFF.

This sequence joins TRBV7-3 and TRBJ1-1; 7 bases are a match to TRBD1. This CDR3 spans 16 amino acids. In germline, CDR1 is SGHTA, CDR2 FQGTGA. J lost 0 bases, V lost 2 bases, and 6 bases had no gene match. This CDR3 is CASSLEGQIMNTEAFF. CDR3 bases: TGTGCCAGCAGCTTAGAGGGACAGATTATGAACACTGAAGCTTTCTTT. The full variable domain, with the rest looked up from reference TRBV7-3 and TRBJ1-1, is GAGVSQTPSNKVTEKGKYVELRCDPISGHTALYWYRQSLGQGPEFLIYFQGTGAADDSGLPNDRFFAVRPEGSVSTLKIQRTERGDSAVYLCASSLEGQIMNTEAFFGQGTRLTVV.

This clone was seen a single time. The chain uses TRBV29-1 and TRBJ1-4, with 7 nucleotides matching TRBD1. V lost 6 bases, J lost 5 bases, and 6 bases stayed unmatched. CDR3 length: 13 amino acids. Germline CDR1 SQVTM, CDR2 ANQGSEA. In nucleotides, the CDR3 is TGCAGCGTGCCCGGGACAGCGAATGAAAAACTGTTTTTT. This encodes CSVPGTANEKLFF.

The genes are TRBV3-1 (or the pseudogene TRBV3-2) and TRBJ2-5; 10 nucleotides line up with TRBD2. Germline loops: CDR1 LGHDT, CDR2 YNNKEL (reference sequence). J gave up 3 bases and V 0 bases, and 10 bases lay outside the gene matches. The CDR3 sequence is 18 residues long. The CDR3 nucleotides are TGTGCCAGCAGCCAAGATCTAGCGGGAGTTATTAGGGAAGAGACCCAGTACTTC. As protein: CASSQDLAGVIREETQYF.

The gene calls are TRBV2 and TRBJ1-2; TRBD1 agrees at 9 bases. Germline CDR1 SNHLY, CDR2 FYNNEI. The V gene end was trimmed by 2 bases and the J gene end by 8 bases; junction bases not matched to a gene: 12. The CDR3 consists of 16 residues. The CDR3 here is CASSENTGTGYTGYTF. CDR3 nucleotides: TGTGCCAGCAGTGAAAATACCGGGACAGGGTATACGGGCTACACCTTC.

This clone was observed a single time. The chain uses TRBV6-6 and TRBJ2-5; 7 bases are a match to TRBD1. Germline CDR1 reads MNHNY; CDR2 reads SVGAGI (reference sequence). J lost 4 bases, V lost 7 bases, and 3 bases had no gene match. The CDR3 is 12 residues long. CDR3 residues: CASKGAAETQYF. CDR3 sequence (DNA): TGTGCCAGCAAGGGGGCCGCAGAGACCCAGTACTTC.

The chain carries TRBV30 and TRBJ2-5, with unresolved D. The V and J ends lost 0 bases and 5 bases respectively, with 16 bases between them. Germline V gene lookup returns CDR1 GTSNPN and CDR2 SVGIG (reference sequence). The CDR3 spans 15 residues. The CDR3, as DNA: TGTGCCTGGAGTGTTCGGAACAATTTAGCCGAGACCCAGTACTTC. This encodes CAWSVRNNLAETQYF.

The V call is TRBV4-2, the J call TRBJ2-1; D possibly corresponds to TRBD1 (5 bases). Germline CDR1 LGHNA, CDR2 YNFKEQ. The CDR3 consists of 15 residues. V dropped 1 base and J dropped 0 bases, with 7 bases sitting between them. As DNA, the CDR3 is TGTGCCAGCAGCCAAGTTCAGGGCTCCTACAATGAGCAGTTCTTC. Its translation: CASSQVQGSYNEQFF.

This sequence joins TRBV7-9 and TRBJ1-5, with TRBD1 identical over 10 bases. The length of the CDR3 is 17 residues. Germline V lookup: CDR1 SEHNR, CDR2 FQNEAQ (reference sequence). The V segment lost 5 bases and the J segment 5 bases; nucleotides outside the gene matches: 12. The chain's CDR3 is CASSPGTGEGIDQPQHF. The CDR3 bases are TGTGCCAGCAGCCCCGGGACAGGGGAGGGGATTGATCAGCCCCAGCATTTT. Supplemented by reference TRBV7-9 and TRBJ1-5, the full variable domain reads DTGVSQNPRHKITKRGQNVTFRCDPISEHNRLYWYRQTLGQGPEFLTYFQNEAQLEKSRLLSDRFSAERPKGSFSTLEIQRTEQGDSAMYLCASSPGTGEGIDQPQHFGDGTRLSIL.

The chain joins TRBV20-1 to TRBJ2-7; TRBD1 matches 10 bases. The CDR3 runs 14 residues. With 3 bases clipped from V and 4 bases from J, the junction kept 6 bases outside the gene matches. CDR1 DFQATT and CDR2 SNEGSKA come from the germline V gene (reference sequence). DNA for the CDR3: TGCAGTGCTAGTACCGGGACAGGGGCTTACGAGCAGTACTTC. Translation: CSASTGTGAYEQYF.

CDR3 protein: CSVGYRDIGYTF. In DNA, the CDR3 is TGCAGCGTTGGATATCGGGACATCGGCTACACCTTC. This chain uses TRBV29-1 with TRBJ1-2, with D possibly being TRBD1 (6 bases). The CDR3 length is 12 residues. Germline CDR1 reads SQVTM; CDR2 reads ANQGSEA. Between the trimmed V and J ends, which lost 4 bases and 8 bases, there was a span of 14 bases.

This clone was found once. V gene TRBV27 combines with J gene TRBJ1-1, with D unclear. V shed 3 bases and J shed 1 base, with 12 bases lying between them. The V gene's germline CDR1 is MNHEY and CDR2 SMNVEV (reference sequence). The CDR3 runs 15 residues. The chain's CDR3 is CASSFIAVGNTEAFF. Here the CDR3 DNA reads TGTGCCAGCAGTTTTATCGCCGTCGGGAACACTGAAGCTTTCTTT.

The chain uses TRBV6-2 or TRBV6-3 and TRBJ2-7; TRBD2 matches 9 bases. Losses at the gene ends were 2 bases for V and 3 bases for J; bases not matched to a gene: 14. Germline V gene lookup returns CDR1 MNHEY and CDR2 SVGEGT. The length of the CDR3 is 18 residues. CDR3 sequence: CASSYELGAGTSSYEQYF. In nucleotides, the CDR3 is TGTGCCAGCAGTTACGAGTTAGGCGCCGGGACTAGCAGCTACGAGCAGTACTTC.

The rearrangement uses TRBV11-3 and TRBJ2-5; D may be TRBD1 (5 bases). The CDR3 loop spans 14 amino acids. CDR1 is SGHNT and CDR2 is YENEEA in the germline V gene. Trimming stripped 5 bases from V and 3 bases from J, with 13 bases between. The CDR3 bases are TGTGCCAGCAGCCCGAGACAGACTGAAGAGACCCAGTACTTC. Translating it yields CASSPRQTEETQYF.

The sample holds one count of this clone. This sequence joins TRBV10-3 and TRBJ1-2; D uncertain. In germline, CDR1 is ENHRY, CDR2 SYGVKD. This CDR3 has 15 residues. The V gene lost 3 bases and the J gene lost 5 bases, with 16 bases spanning the gap. The CDR3: CAISDPGRSRYGYTF. In DNA, the CDR3 is TGTGCCATCAGTGACCCTGGGAGGAGTAGATATGGCTACACCTTC.

The V gene is TRBV6-1, the J gene TRBJ1-2; D call uncertain. Deletions cut 2 bases from V and 8 bases from J, with 9 bases between. Germline CDR1 and CDR2: MNHNS and SASEGT. This CDR3 is 12 amino acids long. The DNA of the CDR3 is TGTGCCAGCAGTGAACGAGGGATCGGCTACACCTTC. As protein: CASSERGIGYTF.

The CDR3 DNA sequence: TGTGCCAGCAGCCCAGGACAGGGGGAAGTCGCTGAAGCTTTCTTT. Translating it yields CASSPGQGEVAEAFF. The rearrangement joins TRBV11-2 to TRBJ1-1; 10 nucleotides agree with TRBD1. Germline assignment: CDR1 SGHAT and CDR2 FQNNGV. The CDR3 runs 15 residues. Losses at the gene ends were 5 bases for V and 6 bases for J; bases not matched to a gene: 9.

This clone has just a few counts. V is TRBV5-1 and J is TRBJ1-1; 8 bases map to TRBD1. Germline V gene sequence: CDR1 SGHRS, CDR2 YFSETQ. V shed 1 base, J shed 3 bases, and the junction held 5 bases outside the gene matches. This CDR3 contains 15 residues. CDR3 loop: CASSLFETGDTEAFF. The CDR3 nucleotides are TGCGCCAGCAGCTTGTTCGAGACAGGGGACACTGAAGCTTTCTTT.

CDR3 sequence: CASSRARDSIYEQYF. In nucleotides, the CDR3 is TGTGCCAGCAGCCGGGCACGGGACTCGATCTACGAGCAGTACTTC. This chain joins TRBV5-6 and TRBJ2-7; D possibly corresponds to TRBD2 (6 bases). The CDR3 runs 15 residues. Deletions cut 4 bases from V and 3 bases from J, with 17 bases between. Per the germline V gene, CDR1 is SGHDT and CDR2 is YYEEEE.